A single sample gave rise to the 30 T cell receptor beta chains below, sequenced in a study of blood T cell repertoires in COVID-19. The assay was immunoSEQ multiplex PCR, and TCRdb's table has in-frame clones only and misses some. The sample yields 200,000 to 250,000 clones, around 91% seen once. Sequenced sample: PBMCs or T cells enriched from blood (not recorded which). The receptors stem from a man younger than 45 who had been exposed to COVID-19.

The rearrangement uses TRBV11-2 and TRBJ1-1; D unresolved. V lost 3 bases and J lost 0, with 14 bases in between. Germline CDR1 reads SGHAT; CDR2 reads FQNNGV. CDR3 size: 16 residues. The CDR3: CASSFLTLGMNTEAFF. The CDR3 DNA reads TGTGCCAGCAGCTTCTTGACACTAGGAATGAACACTGAAGCTTTCTTT.

The V gene is TRBV6-2 or TRBV6-3, the J gene TRBJ2-7; 10 bases line up with TRBD1. In germline, CDR1 is MNHEY, CDR2 SVGEGT. The CDR3 runs 16 residues. The V and J ends lost 0 bases and 1 base, in that order; junction bases with no gene match: 3. As DNA, the CDR3 is TGTGCCAGCAGTTACTCGAGGGACAGGGGATCCTACGAGCAGTACTTC. Protein: CASSYSRDRGSYEQYF.

The chain carries TRBV7-2 and TRBJ2-3; 9 bases line up with TRBD2. Unmatched junction bases numbered 6, after V lost 3 bases and J lost 5 bases. Germline assignment: CDR1 SGHTA and CDR2 FQGNSA. The length of the CDR3 is 15 residues. The CDR3 DNA is TGTGCCAGCAGCTTTCTTGCGGGGGGGGGAGATACGCAGTATTTT. It encodes CASSFLAGGGDTQYF.

DNA of the CDR3: TGTGCCAGTAGTAGTCGGGGGATCTCATCATCCTACAATGAGCAGTTCTTC. This codes for CASSSRGISSSYNEQFF. V usage is TRBV19 and J usage is TRBJ2-1; D may be TRBD2 (6 bases). Deletions cut 4 bases from V and 1 base from J, with 17 bases between. Germline V lookup: CDR1 LNHDA, CDR2 SQIVND (reference sequence). The CDR3 extends over 17 amino acids. Variable domain in full (rest from reference TRBV19 and TRBJ2-1): DGGITQSPKYLFRKEGQNVTLSCEQNLNHDAMYWYRQDPGQGLRLIYYSQIVNDFQKGDIAEGYSVSREKKESFPLTVTSAQKNPTAFYLCASSSRGISSSYNEQFFGPGTRLTVL.

The chain joins TRBV10-3 to TRBJ2-3; no firm D call. This CDR3 has 16 amino acids. The germline V gene has CDR1 ENHRY and CDR2 SYGVKD. The V end was cut by 0 bases, the J end by 1 base, with 11 bases between. The CDR3 reads CAISESNGGGTDTQYF. The CDR3 DNA follows: TGTGCCATCAGTGAGTCGAACGGCGGTGGCACAGATACGCAGTATTTT.

This clone is a singleton in its sample. J is TRBJ1-4 and V is TRBV7-9; no definite D call. Germline CDR1 is SEHNR and CDR2 is FQNEAQ (reference sequence). With 4 bases removed from V and 8 bases from J, the gap between germline ends came to 14 bases. The CDR3 has 14 amino acids. Here the CDR3 reads CASSSSTGIEKLFF. CDR3 bases: TGTGCCAGCAGCTCCTCGACGGGGATCGAAAAACTGTTTTTT.

This clone has a single count. The chain combines TRBV7-9 with TRBJ2-1; 7 bases are a match to TRBD1. Germline V CDR1 and CDR2: SEHNR, FQNEAQ (reference sequence). The CDR3 loop spans 14 amino acids. V shed 3 bases, J shed 9 bases, and the junction held 8 bases outside the gene matches. The CDR3 is CASSFPGTASEQFF. For the CDR3, the DNA is TGTGCCAGCAGCTTTCCCGGGACAGCTAGTGAGCAGTTCTTC.

The J gene is TRBJ2-2, the V gene TRBV7-3; 9 bases agree with TRBD1. Unmatched junction bases numbered 4, after V lost 1 base and J lost 4 bases. CDR1 SGHTA and CDR2 FQGTGA come from the germline V gene. The CDR3 contains 16 residues. The CDR3 DNA follows: TGTGCCAGCAGCTTAAACAGGGGGCCACTCACCGGGGAGCTGTTTTTT. This translates into CASSLNRGPLTGELFF.

This clone turned up a few times. The rearrangement uses TRBV10-3 and TRBJ1-5; no definite D call. Trimming took 7 bases from V and 3 from J, leaving 7 bases between them. The CDR3 contains 12 residues. CDR1 is ENHRY and CDR2 is SYGVKD in the germline V gene. CDR3 DNA: TGTGCCATCAAAACAGACAATCAGCCCCAGCATTTT. As protein: CAIKTDNQPQHF.

V is TRBV30 and J is TRBJ1-1; no clear D. Germline V lookup: CDR1 GTSNPN, CDR2 SVGIG (reference sequence). V was pared by 4 bases and J by 3 bases, with 3 bases between. The CDR3 has 10 residues. The CDR3 DNA follows: TGTGCCTGGATCTACACTGAAGCTTTCTTT. The encoded protein is CAWIYTEAFF.

This chain uses TRBV18 with TRBJ2-1; TRBD1 matches at 7 bases. This CDR3 region has 19 residues. Germline CDR1 and CDR2: KGHSH and LQKENI. J gave up 1 base and V 1 base, and 13 bases lay outside the gene matches. The CDR3 DNA sequence: TGTGCCAGCTCACCACAACTCCAGGGGGTTGATTTGTCCTACAATGAGCAGTTCTTC. It specifies CASSPQLQGVDLSYNEQFF.

This chain's CDR3 is CASLKLWRHRISGGGYTF. In DNA, the CDR3 is TGTGCCAGCCTAAAATTGTGGAGACATCGGATAAGTGGAGGTGGCTACACCTTC. V usage is TRBV12-1 and J usage is TRBJ1-2. TRBV12-1 is listed as a pseudogene. CDR3 length equals 18 residues.

This sequence joins TRBV30 and TRBJ1-6, with D perhaps TRBD1 (6 bases). The CDR3 sequence is 19 residues long. Germline loops: CDR1 GTSNPN, CDR2 SVGIG (reference sequence). V was clipped by 2 bases and J by 3 bases, with 23 bases between them. The CDR3 sequence: CAWSIYRDVPYIYNSPLHF. The CDR3 coding sequence is TGTGCCTGGAGTATTTACAGGGATGTACCCTATATCTATAATTCACCCCTCCACTTT.

V and J are TRBV4-3 and TRBJ2-5, with TRBD2 matching over 9 bases. Germline V gene sequence: CDR1 LGHNA, CDR2 YSLEER. The CDR3 totals 15 residues. Germline trimming cut 0 bases from V and 3 bases from J; bases unmatched to any gene: 2. CDR3 protein: CASSQDASGEETQYF. The DNA of the CDR3 is TGCGCCAGCAGCCAAGACGCTAGCGGGGAAGAGACCCAGTACTTC.

The chain uses TRBV3-1 (or the pseudogene TRBV3-2) and TRBJ1-4; no clear D gene. V lost 6 bases, J lost 4 bases, and 9 bases lay in between. Germline CDR1 LGHDT, CDR2 YNNKEL (reference sequence). CDR3 length: 13 amino acids. The CDR3 is CASRPGYNEKLFF. CDR3 DNA sequence: TGTGCCAGCAGGCCGGGATATAATGAAAAACTGTTTTTT.

This sequence joins TRBV6-6 and TRBJ1-2; TRBD1 might be the D (5 bases). This CDR3 is 12 amino acids long. From germline, CDR1 is MNHNY and CDR2 SVGAGI (reference sequence). V was cut by 7 bases and J by 1 base, with 7 bases left in between. This chain's CDR3 is CASIDSNYGYTF. The CDR3 DNA is TGTGCCAGCATTGACAGTAACTATGGCTACACCTTC.

This clone was found once. J is TRBJ2-2 and V is TRBV19; 8 bases match TRBD2. Unmatched junction bases numbered 15, after V lost 7 bases and J lost 2 bases. Per the germline V gene, CDR1 is LNHDA and CDR2 is SQIVND (reference sequence). The CDR3 is 18 amino acids. This chain's CDR3 is CASTPGTRRVLNTGELFF. For the CDR3, the DNA is TGTGCCAGTACCCCAGGGACTAGACGGGTTTTAAACACCGGGGAGCTGTTTTTT.

This clone has just a few counts. The chain employs TRBV20-1 and TRBJ2-7; the match to TRBD1 covers 10 bases. Trimming removed 3 bases from V and 5 bases from J; junction bases left unmatched: 7. The germline gives CDR1 DFQATT, CDR2 SNEGSKA (reference sequence). The length of the CDR3 is 14 residues. The CDR3 DNA follows: TGCAGTGCTAGTCGACGGGACAGGGGCGACGAGCAGTACTTC. It yields the protein CSASRRDRGDEQYF.

J is TRBJ2-2 and V is TRBV7-8, with TRBD2 identical over 12 bases. The V and J ends lost 10 bases and 5 bases, in that order; junction bases with no gene match: 11. There are 16 residues in the CDR3. Germline V lookup: CDR1 SGHVS, CDR2 FQNEAQ. The CDR3 loop is CATDSSGGASTGELFF. In nucleotides, the CDR3 is TGTGCCACCGACTCTAGCGGGGGGGCATCGACCGGGGAGCTGTTTTTT.

The genes are TRBV4-2 and TRBJ1-1; 8 nucleotides line up with TRBD1. V lost 1 base, J lost 5 bases, and 18 bases stayed unmatched. The CDR3 covers 19 residues. Per germline, CDR1 LGHNA and CDR2 YNFKEQ. The CDR3: CASSQGLVGQGAPRTEAFF. CDR3 nucleotide sequence: TGTGCCAGCAGCCAAGGTCTTGTTGGTCAGGGGGCGCCCCGGACTGAAGCTTTCTTT.

The chain carries TRBV5-4 and TRBJ2-3; 8 nucleotides line up with TRBD2. The CDR3 spans 14 residues. Looked up from germline, CDR1 is SGHNT and CDR2 is YYREEE (reference sequence). Unmatched junction bases numbered 7, after V lost 6 bases and J lost 4 bases. The CDR3 here is CASTSGTSADTQYF. DNA for the CDR3: TGTGCCAGCACCTCCGGGACTAGTGCAGATACGCAGTATTTT.

A single count supports this clone. The chain carries TRBV9 and TRBJ2-3; TRBD2 matches at 8 bases. The CDR3 contains 17 residues. V lost 1 base, J lost 4 bases, and 11 bases stayed unmatched. Germline lookup yields CDR1 SGDLS and CDR2 YYNGEE. CDR3 bases: TGTGCCAGCAGCGTATCAGTCAGGGCGCGGGGGGCAGATACGCAGTATTTT. Translation gives CASSVSVRARGADTQYF.

The V and J genes are TRBV14 and TRBJ1-2, with D maybe TRBD1 (5 bases). The CDR3 sequence is 14 residues long. Looked up from germline, CDR1 is SGHDN and CDR2 is FVKESK. V dropped 4 bases and J dropped 4 bases, with 13 bases sitting between them. This CDR3 reads CASSLQGTAYGYTF. As DNA, the CDR3 is TGTGCCAGCAGCCTCCAAGGGACTGCCTATGGCTACACCTTC.

This sequence joins TRBV7-9 and TRBJ2-1; maybe TRBD2 (6 bases). This CDR3 has 14 amino acids. V was cut by 8 bases and J by 4 bases, with 15 bases left in between. CDR1 SEHNR and CDR2 FQNEAQ come from the germline V gene (reference sequence). CDR3 loop: CASGGLGIYNEQFF. For the CDR3, the DNA is TGTGCCAGCGGGGGGTTGGGAATTTACAATGAGCAGTTCTTC.

This chain links TRBV19 with TRBJ2-6; 7 bases line up with TRBD1. The CDR3 totals 13 residues. V gave up 4 bases and J gave up 12 bases; unmatched junction bases: 6. CDR1 is LNHDA and CDR2 is SQIVND in the germline V gene (reference sequence). This chain's CDR3 is CASSTRDRSVLTF. The DNA for the CDR3 is TGTGCCAGTAGTACCCGGGACAGAAGCGTCCTGACTTTC.

For this clone: The germline gene is not matched at one end of the junction; a read error may be the cause. This chain connects TRBV4-2 to TRBJ1-2, with D possibly being TRBD1 (5 bases). Germline CDR1 is LGHNA and CDR2 is YNFKEQ. CDR3 length: 16 residues. The CDR3 sequence is CASSEDSGSFNYGYTF. CDR3 nucleotide sequence: TGTGCCAGCAGCGAAGACAGCGGGTCGTTTAACTATGGCTACACCTTC.

The chain combines TRBV7-2 with TRBJ2-1; D uncertain. From germline, CDR1 is SGHTA and CDR2 FQGNSA. Between the trimmed V and J ends, which lost 5 bases and 9 bases, there was a span of 8 bases. The length of the CDR3 is 11 residues. The CDR3 bases are TGTGCCAGCAGCCTCTTGGCTGAGCAGTTCTTC. It codes for CASSLLAEQFF.

The chain recombines TRBV5-1 with TRBJ2-1, with D uncertain. The V gene lost 1 base and the J gene lost 5 bases, with 13 bases spanning the gap. The germline V gene encodes CDR1 SGHRS and CDR2 YFSETQ. This CDR3 is built from 15 residues. Here the CDR3 reads CASSLSWQNHNEQFF. Here the CDR3 DNA reads TGCGCCAGCAGCTTGTCTTGGCAGAATCACAATGAGCAGTTCTTC.

This clone appeared a few times. The genes are TRBV5-4 and TRBJ2-7; the D gene is possibly TRBD1 (6 bases). V was trimmed by 5 bases and J by 3 bases, leaving 12 bases between them. Germline V gene sequence: CDR1 SGHNT, CDR2 YYREEE (reference sequence). The CDR3 extends over 13 amino acids. CDR3 DNA sequence: TGTGCCAGCAGGTCGTCGGGACACTACGAGCAGTACTTC. Its protein is CASRSSGHYEQYF.

The chain has TRBV7-9 and TRBJ1-2; D is unresolved. CDR1 and CDR2 (germline): SEHNR, FQNEAQ (reference sequence). V lost 2 bases and J lost 7, with 5 bases in between. The CDR3 runs 11 residues. The CDR3 sequence is CASSLRGGYTF. The CDR3, as DNA: TGTGCCAGCAGCTTAAGAGGTGGCTACACCTTC.